The clone carrying this TCR beta chain was picked up a small number of times. The antigen is undetermined. The V and J ends lost 7 bases and 9 bases respectively, with 19 bases between them. The length of the CDR3 is 14 residues. Germline V CDR1 and CDR2: SEHNR, FQNEAQ (reference sequence). The data belong to a study of beta chain features in type 1 diabetes. Findings and limits, study-wide: A moderate, significant TCRB CDR3 shortening appeared in type 1 diabetes across four CD4+ subsets. The study left unresolved whether HLA type influences TCRB rearrangement.

One heparinised draw, averaging around 120 mL, was taken per donor. TCRB transcripts that were expressed got sequenced, as all of the isolated RNA had been reverse transcribed. Sequencing was performed with immunoSEQ multiplex PCR; in TCRdb, only in-frame clones are kept and a portion is missing. Of about 160,000 clones in the sample, less than 10% were seen once. The origin of this receptor is a man between 18 and 35 years old with type 1 diabetes. Sequenced material: central memory CD4+ T cells from blood. The chain carries TRBV7-9 and TRBJ2-1; D gene uncertain. The CDR3 region has the DNA TGTGCCAGCACCCTTGGCACCCATCCGGGTGAGCAGTTCTTC. It yields the protein CASTLGTHPGEQFF.